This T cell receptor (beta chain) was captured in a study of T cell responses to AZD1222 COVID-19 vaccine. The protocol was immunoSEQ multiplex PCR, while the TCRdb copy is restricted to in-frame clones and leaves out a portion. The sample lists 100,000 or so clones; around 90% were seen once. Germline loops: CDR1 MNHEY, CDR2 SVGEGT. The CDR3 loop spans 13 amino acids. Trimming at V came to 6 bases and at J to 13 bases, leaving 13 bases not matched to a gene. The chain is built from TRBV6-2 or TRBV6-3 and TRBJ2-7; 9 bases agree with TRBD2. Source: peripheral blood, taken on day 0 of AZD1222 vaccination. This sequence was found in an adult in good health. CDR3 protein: CASSRPTGSGGYF. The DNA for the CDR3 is TGTGCCAGCAGCCGTCCCACCGGTAGCGGGGGTTACTTC.